What follows are 17 T cell receptor beta chains derived from one specimen sequenced in a study of a mutant IDH1 vaccine in newly diagnosed glioma (dated by TCRdb to the early 2020s). This sample's time point label indicates: week 35, safety follow-up. Each vaccine dose was 300 ug of a 20-mer mutant IDH1 peptide in Montanide, given subcutaneously with topical imiquimod. The antigens of these receptors remain unknown. Receptor amplification or capture employed the immunoSEQ multiplex PCR assay. The clones in this table, taken by TCRdb from immuneACCESS, are in-frame only. Not every clone is retained; where verified, under half of the shortfall comes from an unresolved V gene, and the cause of the rest is unknown. The sample data list about 26,000 clones, and roughly 80% of these were observed just once. In total, the top ten clones hold 31% of the sample. Material: PBMCs, obtained from a glioma patient whose treatment included an IDH1 peptide vaccine. Source of these receptors: a man aged 25-45 years with glioma.

V is TRBV13 and J is TRBJ2-7, with 7 positions matching TRBD1. This CDR3 region has 15 residues. CDR1 is PRHDT, CDR2 FYEKMQ, per germline (reference sequence). The V and J ends lost 4 bases and 2 bases, in that order; junction bases with no gene match: 8. CDR3 region: CASSSYRGKPYEQYF. The CDR3 region has the DNA TGTGCCAGCAGCTCCTACAGGGGTAAACCCTACGAGCAGTACTTC.

The V call is TRBV19, the J call TRBJ2-7; D is undetermined. CDR1 is LNHDA and CDR2 is SQIVND in the germline V gene (reference sequence). The CDR3 has 15 amino acids. V was pared by 1 base and J by 2 bases, with 12 bases between. CDR3 DNA sequence: TGTGCCAGTAGTATAGGGATGGACGGAGCCTACGAGCAGTACTTC. This gives the protein CASSIGMDGAYEQYF. Full variable domain (outside the CDR3, taken from reference TRBV19 and TRBJ2-7): DGGITQSPKYLFRKEGQNVTLSCEQNLNHDAMYWYRQDPGQGLRLIYYSQIVNDFQKGDIAEGYSVSREKKESFPLTVTSAQKNPTAFYLCASSIGMDGAYEQYFGPGTRLTVT.

V gene TRBV9 combines with J gene TRBJ2-7, with 8 bases that match TRBD1. J lost 2 bases, V lost 3 bases, and 7 bases had no gene match. The CDR3 extends over 15 amino acids. Germline loops: CDR1 SGDLS, CDR2 YYNGEE. CDR3 in amino acids: CASSAGQGTTYEQYF. In nucleotides, the CDR3 is TGTGCCAGCAGCGCCGGACAGGGTACCACCTACGAGCAGTACTTC.

V and J are TRBV7-8 and TRBJ1-1; D is uncertain. CDR3 length equals 13 residues. Germline lookup yields CDR1 SGHVS and CDR2 FQNEAQ. Trimming removed 5 bases at V and 6 bases at J, with 13 bases between. The CDR3 sequence is CASSARLNAEAFF. The DNA for the CDR3 is TGTGCCAGCAGCGCCAGATTAAACGCTGAAGCTTTCTTT.

The J gene is TRBJ2-2, the V gene TRBV6-6; D perhaps matches TRBD1 (7 bases). The CDR3 is 15 amino acids. The V gene lost 5 bases and the J gene lost 5 bases, with 15 bases spanning the gap. The germline gives CDR1 MNHNY, CDR2 SVGAGI (reference sequence). The CDR3 sequence is CASSVRQGGTGELFF. DNA for the CDR3: TGTGCCAGCAGTGTCCGACAGGGAGGAACCGGGGAGCTGTTTTTT.

The gene calls are TRBV29-1 and TRBJ2-2; D is possibly TRBD1 (5 bases). V was cut by 8 bases and J by 7 bases, with 11 bases left in between. This CDR3 contains 11 residues. The germline gives CDR1 SQVTM, CDR2 ANQGSEA. The CDR3 DNA sequence: TGCAGCTCACAGGCTAACGGGGAGCTGTTTTTT. This sequence encodes CSSQANGELFF.

This clone was seen a handful of times. The rearrangement uses TRBV30 and TRBJ1-1; no clear D. This CDR3 spans 14 amino acids. From germline, CDR1 is GTSNPN and CDR2 SVGIG (reference sequence). Trimming shortened V by 4 bases and J by 0 bases, and 12 bases separated the two germline ends. The CDR3 protein is CAWTGGGMNTEAFF. In DNA, the CDR3 is TGTGCCTGGACAGGAGGAGGAATGAACACTGAAGCTTTCTTT.

The rearrangement uses TRBV6-1 and TRBJ1-6, with D possibly TRBD1 on 6 matching bases. This CDR3 is built from 14 residues. V was shortened by 6 bases and J by 8 bases, with 14 bases between the two germline ends. The germline CDR1 and CDR2 sequences are MNHNS and SASEGT. Here the CDR3 DNA reads TGTGCCAGCAGCGGGACATTTTTCGATTCACCCCTCCACTTT. As protein: CASSGTFFDSPLHF.

The chain combines TRBV30 with TRBJ2-4, with no clear D. Trimming stripped 8 bases from V and 16 bases from J, with 21 bases between. The CDR3 length is 11 residues. CDR1 and CDR2 (germline): GTSNPN, SVGIG (reference sequence). CDR3 sequence reads: CAGREVGGQYF. DNA for the CDR3: TGTGCCGGGCGAGAGGTAGGCGGTCAATACTTC.

The chain uses TRBV5-1 and TRBJ2-3, with 10 bases matching TRBD2. Germline V gives CDR1 SGHRS, CDR2 YFSETQ. Unmatched junction bases numbered 5, after V lost 0 bases and J lost 4 bases. This CDR3 spans 16 amino acids. The CDR3 DNA reads as TGCGCCAGCAGCTTGGGGCCTAGCGGGGGTGCAGATACGCAGTATTTT. Translated, it gives CASSLGPSGGADTQYF.

This clone was found a few times. This rearrangement joins TRBV7-9 to TRBJ2-3; 8 nucleotides align to TRBD1. The germline CDR1 and CDR2 sequences are SEHNR and FQNEAQ (reference sequence). The length of the CDR3 is 14 residues. Trimming removed 11 bases from V and 1 base from J; junction bases left unmatched: 8. The CDR3 here is CADARGHRTDTQYF. The CDR3 DNA follows: TGTGCCGACGCCAGGGGGCACCGCACAGATACGCAGTATTTT.

The CDR3 region is CASSLVDSSYEQYF. In DNA form, the CDR3 reads TGCGCCAGCAGCTTGGTGGACAGTAGTTACGAGCAGTACTTC. The chain combines TRBV5-1 with TRBJ2-7; D is perhaps TRBD1 (6 bases). With 0 bases removed from V and 4 bases from J, the gap between germline ends came to 11 bases. Germline loops: CDR1 SGHRS, CDR2 YFSETQ. The CDR3 length is 14 residues.

The chain couples TRBV19 to TRBJ2-2; D remains ambiguous. Germline CDR1 and CDR2: LNHDA and SQIVND (reference sequence). This CDR3 has 13 residues. Trimming took off 2 bases at V and 1 base at J, with 2 bases between the two ends. CDR3 loop: CASSIQNTGELFF. The CDR3 nucleotides are TGTGCCAGTAGTATACAGAACACCGGGGAGCTGTTTTTT.

The chain is built from TRBV5-8 and TRBJ2-3, with a possible D match to TRBD1 (5 bases). The V gene lost 1 base and the J gene lost 3 bases, with 12 bases spanning the gap. CDR1 and CDR2 (germline): SGHTS, YDEGEE. The CDR3 spans 15 residues. The CDR3 region has the DNA TGTGCCAGCAGCTTGTTTAGCAGGGAAACAGATACGCAGTATTTT. It encodes CASSLFSRETDTQYF.

In its sample, this clone was seen once. The V gene is TRBV5-1, the J gene TRBJ2-5, with no clear D. The CDR3 runs to 11 residues. The germline V gene has CDR1 SGHRS and CDR2 YFSETQ. Trimming took off 5 bases at V and 1 base at J, with 3 bases between the two ends. Here the CDR3 DNA reads TGCGCCAGCAGAGGCCAAGAGACCCAGTACTTC. Protein sequence: CASRGQETQYF. Drawing the rest from reference TRBV5-1 and TRBJ2-5, the complete variable domain is KAGVTQTPRYLIKTRGQQVTLSCSPISGHRSVSWYQQTPGQGLQFLFEYFSETQRNKGNFPGRFSGRQFSNSRSEMNVSTLELGDSALYLCASRGQETQYFGPGTRLLVL.

The chain is built from TRBV18 and TRBJ1-1, with 7 bases aligning to TRBD1. CDR1 is KGHSH and CDR2 is LQKENI in the germline V gene. CDR3 length equals 15 residues. The junction had 7 bases not matched to a gene; V was cut back by 3 bases and J by 3 bases. This CDR3 is CASSPSSGQDTEAFF. DNA of the CDR3: TGTGCCAGCTCACCCTCTTCCGGACAGGACACTGAAGCTTTCTTT. Full variable domain (rest looked up from reference TRBV18 and TRBJ1-1): NAGVMQNPRHLVRRRGQEARLRCSPMKGHSHVYWYRQLPEEGLKFMVYLQKENIIDESGMPKERFSAEFPKEGPSILRIQQVVRGDSAAYFCASSPSSGQDTEAFFGQGTRLTVV.

This rearrangement joins TRBV2 to TRBJ2-2; possible D gene TRBD1, 6 bases. This CDR3 is built from 16 residues. Trimming removed 5 bases from V and 0 bases from J, with 13 bases in between. CDR1 is SNHLY and CDR2 is FYNNEI in the germline V gene. The CDR3 nucleotides read TGTGCCAGCAGTTTGGACAGTCTTTCGAACACCGGGGAGCTGTTTTTT. Its protein is CASSLDSLSNTGELFF.